The present TCR beta chain was sequenced within a study of blood T cell repertoires in COVID-19. Study as a whole: Acute and convalescent COVID-19 samples came from the United States, Italy and Spain. T cells, B-cell-depleted T cells, or PBMCs supplied cDNA or gDNA.

Trimming took 5 bases from V and 9 from J, leaving 17 bases between them. This CDR3 has 14 residues. CDR1 and CDR2 from the germline V gene are SGHTA and FQGNSA. Original handling: Amplifying reference gene primers gave estimates of nucleated cell counts. TCRdb's table, derived via immunoSEQ multiplex PCR, lists solely in-frame clones and lacks some. The V and J calls and clone size are taken from that table; D and trimming were inferred from the DNA. In the table there are some 290,000 clones, 81% of which are singletons. This sequence was found in a woman in her fifties or sixties with active or convalescent COVID-19. The sequenced sample was peripheral blood. V gene TRBV7-2 combines with J gene TRBJ1-5; weak D call: TRBD1 (6 bases). The CDR3 sequence is CASSPQGLSRPQHF. CDR3 nucleotide sequence: TGTGCCAGCAGCCCACAGGGCCTAAGTCGGCCCCAGCATTTT.